This record looks at one T cell receptor (beta chain) sequence and its context. As processed by the authors: Amplified reference gene primers provided the basis for estimating nucleated cell counts. Data came from immunoSEQ multiplex PCR; TCRdb stores just in-frame clones and leaves some out. That table supplies the V and J calls and clone size; D and trimming were determined from the DNA. The data show tens of thousands of clones, nearly 90% seen once. The CDR3 has 16 amino acids. Germline trimming cut 2 bases from V and 0 bases from J; bases unmatched to any gene: 8. Germline V gives CDR1 GTSNPN, CDR2 SVGIG (reference sequence). This specimen comes from a study of blood T cell repertoires in COVID-19. Study summary: Samples of COVID-19 (acute and convalescent) were obtained from the United States, Italy and Spain. PBMCs, B-cell-depleted T cells, or T cells were the source of the cDNA or gDNA that made up the material.

The sequence was collected from a man aged 45-65 years with active COVID-19. The sample was peripheral blood. V usage is TRBV30 and J usage is TRBJ2-7, with 9 bases identical to TRBD1. In nucleotides, the CDR3 is TGTGCCTGGAGTACCCCCGGGACAGGGCTCTCCTACGAGCAGTACTTC. Its translation: CAWSTPGTGLSYEQYF.